This T cell receptor (beta chain) derives from a study of blood T cell repertoires in COVID-19. Using immunoSEQ multiplex PCR, the repertoire was profiled, and TCRdb retains in-frame clones only, with some absent. The table lists over 200,000 clones, 82% of them singletons. The sample comprised PBMCs or T cells enriched from blood (not recorded which). The clonotype was recovered from a man aged 35-49 years who had recovered from COVID-19.

The CDR3 sequence is CSVEGDRGTYGYTF. DNA of the CDR3: TGCAGCGTGGAGGGGGACAGGGGAACCTATGGCTACACCTTC. V gene TRBV29-1 combines with J gene TRBJ1-2; 10 bases agree with TRBD1. Germline trimming cut 6 bases from V and 4 bases from J; bases unmatched to any gene: 8. Germline CDR1 is SQVTM and CDR2 is ANQGSEA. This CDR3 spans 14 amino acids.